The T cell receptor (beta chain) under discussion was sequenced for a study of OX40 agonist ivuxolimab in advanced cancers. The CDR3 spans 12 residues. The germline V gene encodes CDR1 SEHNR and CDR2 FQNEAQ (reference sequence). The V and J ends lost 2 bases and 6 bases respectively, with 8 bases between them. Sequencing was performed with immunoSEQ multiplex PCR; in TCRdb, only in-frame clones are kept and a portion is missing. The sample contains about 46,000 clones, about 89% of which appear only once. The J gene is TRBJ2-7, the V gene TRBV7-9; TRBD1 or TRBD2 may be the D gene (5 bases each). This receptor was identified in an adult with an advanced solid tumor such as melanoma, head and neck, liver or kidney cancer. The input for sequencing was CD4+ or CD8+ T cells sorted from blood, taken in a trial of the OX40 agonist ivuxolimab. The CDR3 DNA is TGTGCCAGCAGCTTAAGAGGGGCCGAGCAGTACTTC. Protein: CASSLRGAEQYF.